Included here is one T cell receptor beta chain sequence, with context. The method was immunoSEQ multiplex PCR; TCRdb's version includes in-frame clones alone and lacks a portion of them. The repertoire holds over 30,000 clones, around 90% seen once, with 4.1% in the top ten. The data are from a study of technical replicates of blood from a handful of donors. Germline V gene sequence: CDR1 LGHNA, CDR2 YNFKEQ. Trimming at V came to 8 bases and at J to 1 base, leaving 4 bases not matched to a gene. The CDR3 is made up of 14 amino acids. The sequence was collected from a human donor in good health. Some clones in this sample may be carry-over from other donors' samples. The rearrangement joins TRBV4-2 to TRBJ1-1; TRBD1 agrees at 10 bases. The source material was PBMCs. The chain's CDR3 is CASFGTGANTEAFF. In DNA, the CDR3 is TGTGCCAGCTTCGGGACAGGGGCGAACACTGAAGCTTTCTTT.